This record covers a single TCR beta chain. Combining a sample-barcoded 5' primer with a J-beta primer mix, a second PCR ran for roughly 6 to 12 cycles. TCRdb reprocessed the 5' RACE reads via MiXCR and lists one record per CDR3 protein. The sample has roughly 1,800,000 distinct CDR3 sequences, 40% to 55% seen once; the top ten hold roughly 2.1%. This entry is derived from a study of blood T cells in healthy people across ages. Donors ranged from about 6 to 95 years old and were healthy Caucasians in Russia. The ends were cut back, 1 base at V and 6 bases at J, with 16 bases in the middle. This CDR3 contains 16 residues. Germline CDR1 reads MNHEY; CDR2 reads SVGEGT.

Source material: blood. The chain combines TRBV6-2 or TRBV6-3 with TRBJ1-5; perhaps TRBD1 as D (6 bases). The TCR originated in a woman in her thirties or forties in good health. The CDR3 region is CASSYFGRGRSQPQHF. In DNA form, the CDR3 reads TGTGCCAGCAGTTACTTTGGCAGGGGAAGGAGTCAGCCCCAGCATTTT.